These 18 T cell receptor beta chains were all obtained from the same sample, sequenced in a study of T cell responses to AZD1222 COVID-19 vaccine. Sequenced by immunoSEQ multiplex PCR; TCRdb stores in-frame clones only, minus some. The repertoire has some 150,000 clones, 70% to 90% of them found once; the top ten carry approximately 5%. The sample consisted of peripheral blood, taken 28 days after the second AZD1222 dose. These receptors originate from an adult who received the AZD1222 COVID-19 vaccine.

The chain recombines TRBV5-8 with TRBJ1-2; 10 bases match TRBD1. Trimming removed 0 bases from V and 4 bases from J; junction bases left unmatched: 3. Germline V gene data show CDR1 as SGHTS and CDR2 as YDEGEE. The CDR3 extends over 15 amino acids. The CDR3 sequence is CASSLGDRGPYGYTF. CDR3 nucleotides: TGTGCCAGCAGCTTGGGGGACAGGGGACCCTATGGCTACACCTTC.

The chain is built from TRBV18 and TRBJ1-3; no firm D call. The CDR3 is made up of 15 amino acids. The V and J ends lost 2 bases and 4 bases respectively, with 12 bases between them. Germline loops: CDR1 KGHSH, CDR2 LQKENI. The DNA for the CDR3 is TGTGCCAGCTCACCAAGGCAGGATGGCGGAAACACCATATATTTT. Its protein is CASSPRQDGGNTIYF.

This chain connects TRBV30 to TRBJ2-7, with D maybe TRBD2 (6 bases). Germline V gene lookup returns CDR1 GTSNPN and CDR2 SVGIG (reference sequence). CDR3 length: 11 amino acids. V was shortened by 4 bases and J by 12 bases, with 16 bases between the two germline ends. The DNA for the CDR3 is TGTGCCTGGAAGTTTTTGGCGGGGTGGTACTTC. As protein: CAWKFLAGWYF.

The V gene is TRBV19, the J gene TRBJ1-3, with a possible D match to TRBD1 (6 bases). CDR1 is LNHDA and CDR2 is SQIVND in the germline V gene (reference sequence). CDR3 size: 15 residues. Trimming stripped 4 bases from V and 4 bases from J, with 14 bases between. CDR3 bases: TGTGCCAGTAGTAAGAACAGGGAACCGGGAAACACCATATATTTT. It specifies CASSKNREPGNTIYF. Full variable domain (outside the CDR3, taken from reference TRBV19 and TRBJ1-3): DGGITQSPKYLFRKEGQNVTLSCEQNLNHDAMYWYRQDPGQGLRLIYYSQIVNDFQKGDIAEGYSVSREKKESFPLTVTSAQKNPTAFYLCASSKNREPGNTIYFGEGSWLTVV.

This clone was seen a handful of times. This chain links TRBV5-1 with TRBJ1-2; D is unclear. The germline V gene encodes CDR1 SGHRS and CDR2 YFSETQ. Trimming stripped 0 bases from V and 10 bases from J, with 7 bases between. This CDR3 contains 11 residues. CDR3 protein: CASSLDGDYTF. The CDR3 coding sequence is TGCGCCAGCAGCTTGGACGGGGACTACACCTTC.

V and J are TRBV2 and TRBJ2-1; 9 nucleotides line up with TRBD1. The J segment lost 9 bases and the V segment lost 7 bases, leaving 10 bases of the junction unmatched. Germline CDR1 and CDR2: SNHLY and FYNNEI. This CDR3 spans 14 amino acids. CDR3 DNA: TGTGCCAGCAACCCAGGACAGGGGAGTAGTGAGCAGTTCTTC. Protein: CASNPGQGSSEQFF.

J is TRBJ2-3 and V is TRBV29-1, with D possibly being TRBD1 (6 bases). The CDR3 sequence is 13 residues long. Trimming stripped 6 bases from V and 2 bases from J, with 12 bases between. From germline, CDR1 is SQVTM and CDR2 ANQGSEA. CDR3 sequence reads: CSVRQVYTDTQYF. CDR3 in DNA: TGCAGCGTGAGACAGGTATACACAGATACGCAGTATTTT.

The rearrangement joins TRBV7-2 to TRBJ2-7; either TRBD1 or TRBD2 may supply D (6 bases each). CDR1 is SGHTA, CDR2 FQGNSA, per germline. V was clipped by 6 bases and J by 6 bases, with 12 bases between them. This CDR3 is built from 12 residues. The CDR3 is CASRSGGREQYF. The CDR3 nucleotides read TGTGCCAGCAGATCCGGGGGCCGCGAGCAGTACTTC.

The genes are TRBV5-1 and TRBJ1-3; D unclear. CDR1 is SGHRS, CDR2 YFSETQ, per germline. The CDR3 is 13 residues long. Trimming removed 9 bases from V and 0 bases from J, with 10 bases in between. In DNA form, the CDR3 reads TGCGCCACCTCGGAGCCCTCTGGAAACACCATATATTTT. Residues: CATSEPSGNTIYF.

CDR3 sequence reads: CASIKGPTGNGYTF. Here the CDR3 DNA reads TGTGCCAGCATTAAGGGACCGACAGGGAATGGCTACACCTTC. The gene calls are TRBV6-5 and TRBJ1-2; TRBD1 aligns across 7 bases. Germline values: CDR1 MNHEY, CDR2 SVGAGI. Germline trimming cut 7 bases from V and 6 bases from J; bases unmatched to any gene: 11. The length of the CDR3 is 14 residues.

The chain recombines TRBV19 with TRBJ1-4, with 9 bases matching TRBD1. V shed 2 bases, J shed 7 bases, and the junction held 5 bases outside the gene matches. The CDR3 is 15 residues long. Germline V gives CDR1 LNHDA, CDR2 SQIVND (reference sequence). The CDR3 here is CASSILGTGSEKLFF. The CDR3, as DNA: TGTGCCAGTAGTATACTCGGGACAGGGTCTGAAAAACTGTTTTTT.

CDR3 residues: CASSEFGGRKNIQYF. The CDR3 DNA follows: TGTGCCAGCAGTGAATTCGGGGGCCGCAAAAACATTCAGTACTTC. This sequence joins TRBV2 and TRBJ2-4; D may match TRBD1 or TRBD2 (6 bases each). Trimming removed 2 bases at V and 3 bases at J, with 11 bases between. Germline CDR1 SNHLY, CDR2 FYNNEI. This CDR3 has 15 amino acids.

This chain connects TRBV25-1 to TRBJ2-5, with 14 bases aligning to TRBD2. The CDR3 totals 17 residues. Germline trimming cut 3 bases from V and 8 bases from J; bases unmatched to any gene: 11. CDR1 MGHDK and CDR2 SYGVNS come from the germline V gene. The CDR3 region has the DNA TGTGCCAGCAGTGACCCATCCCCGACTAGCGGGAGGGCTACCCAGTACTTC. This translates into CASSDPSPTSGRATQYF. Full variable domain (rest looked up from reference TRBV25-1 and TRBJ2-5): EADIYQTPRYLVIGTGKKITLECSQTMGHDKMYWYQQDPGMELHLIHYSYGVNSTEKGDLSSESTVSRIRTEHFPLTLESARPSHTSQYLCASSDPSPTSGRATQYFGPGTRLLVL.

CDR3 in amino acids: CASSYGFGETQYF. Written as DNA, the CDR3 is TGTGCCAGCAGCTACGGGTTTGGAGAGACCCAGTACTTC. The chain combines TRBV11-2 with TRBJ2-5; D call uncertain. Trimming took off 4 bases at V and 4 bases at J, with 10 bases between the two ends. CDR3 size: 13 residues. CDR1 is SGHAT and CDR2 is FQNNGV in the germline V gene.

The CDR3 bases are TGTGCCAGCAGCTTGGCCGACCGAGCGTCCCCCACCGGGGAGCTGTTTTTT. As protein: CASSLADRASPTGELFF. This sequence joins TRBV5-8 and TRBJ2-2; no firm D call. Trimming left V 0 bases short and J 4 bases short, with 16 bases between. The CDR3 has 17 amino acids. Germline CDR1 and CDR2: SGHTS and YDEGEE.

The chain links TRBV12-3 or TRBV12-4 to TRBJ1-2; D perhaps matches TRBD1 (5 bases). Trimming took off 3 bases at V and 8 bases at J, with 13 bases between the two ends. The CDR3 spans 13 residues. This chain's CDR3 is CASSFGTFSGYTF. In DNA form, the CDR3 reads TGTGCCAGCAGTTTCGGGACCTTTTCGGGCTACACCTTC.

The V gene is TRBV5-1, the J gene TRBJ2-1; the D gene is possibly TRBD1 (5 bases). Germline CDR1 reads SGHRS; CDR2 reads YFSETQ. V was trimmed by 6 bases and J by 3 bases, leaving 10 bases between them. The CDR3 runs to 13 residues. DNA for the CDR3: TGCGCCAGCACCCGAGACAGCTACAATGAGCAGTTCTTC. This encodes CASTRDSYNEQFF.

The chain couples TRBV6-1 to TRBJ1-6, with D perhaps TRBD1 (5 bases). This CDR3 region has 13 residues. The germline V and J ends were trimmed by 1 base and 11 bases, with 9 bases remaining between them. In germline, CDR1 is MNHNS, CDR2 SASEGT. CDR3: CASSEGGDPPLHF. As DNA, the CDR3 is TGTGCCAGCAGTGAAGGTGGGGACCCACCCCTCCACTTT.